This paragraph reports one TCR beta chain. Its matching antigen is unknown. TCRdb's copy holds only in-frame clones and misses some; the assay was immunoSEQ multiplex PCR. The repertoire holds under 500,000 clones, with around 92% as singletons. The sample's treatment: some 20 received Ad26.COV2.S at low or high dose, single or two shots; several received placebo; per-sample allocation not given. Samples were taken on day 63 after the first vaccine or placebo injection. Germline loops: CDR1 LNHDA, CDR2 SQIVND (reference sequence). The length of the CDR3 is 14 residues. The entry originates in a study of Ad26.COV2.S vaccination and SARS-CoV-2 variants. Study-level background: Vaccine-arm donor from the placebo-controlled COV1001 Ad26.COV2.S trial. Whole-study results and caveats: The TCR breadth and depth analyses may have understated or missed part of the total T cell responses. Substantial post-vaccination breadth of spike-specific CD8+ and CD4+ T cell responses was reported. Individuals receiving vaccine had higher spike-specific TCR breadth than placebo recipients did.

Sequenced material: peripheral blood, taken in a trial of Ad26.COV2.S vaccine versus placebo. This chain joins TRBV19 and TRBJ1-5; maybe TRBD1 (5 bases). This clonotype was sampled from a person aged 18 to 65 who received the Ad26.COV2.S COVID-19 vaccine or a placebo. Written as DNA, the CDR3 is TGTGCTAGCGGGGGTAGATTTAGCAATCAGCCCCAGCATTTT. Translated, it gives CASGGRFSNQPQHF.